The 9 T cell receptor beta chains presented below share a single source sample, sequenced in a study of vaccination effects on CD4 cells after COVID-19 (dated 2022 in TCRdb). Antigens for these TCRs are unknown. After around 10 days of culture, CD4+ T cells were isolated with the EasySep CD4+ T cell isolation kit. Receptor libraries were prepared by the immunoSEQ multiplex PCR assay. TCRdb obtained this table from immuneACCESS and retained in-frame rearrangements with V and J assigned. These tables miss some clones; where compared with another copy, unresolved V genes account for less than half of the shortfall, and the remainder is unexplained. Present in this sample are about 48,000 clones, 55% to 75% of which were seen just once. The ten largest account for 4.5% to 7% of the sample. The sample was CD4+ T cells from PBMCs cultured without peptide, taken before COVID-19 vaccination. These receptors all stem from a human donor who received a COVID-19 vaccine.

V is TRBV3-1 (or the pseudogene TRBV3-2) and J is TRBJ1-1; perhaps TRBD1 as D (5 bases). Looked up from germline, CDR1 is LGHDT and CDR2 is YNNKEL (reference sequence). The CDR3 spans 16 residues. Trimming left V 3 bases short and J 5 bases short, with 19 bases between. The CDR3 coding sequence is TGTGCCAGCAGCCATCGCCTTCTAACGAAGGGGACTGAAGCTTTCTTT. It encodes CASSHRLLTKGTEAFF.

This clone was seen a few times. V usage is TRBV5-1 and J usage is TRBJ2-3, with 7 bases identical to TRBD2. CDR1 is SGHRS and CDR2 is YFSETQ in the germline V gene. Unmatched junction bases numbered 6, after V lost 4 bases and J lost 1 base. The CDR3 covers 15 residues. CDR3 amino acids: CASSTKRGRTDTQYF. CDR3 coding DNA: TGCGCCAGCAGCACGAAGCGGGGCCGCACAGATACGCAGTATTTT.

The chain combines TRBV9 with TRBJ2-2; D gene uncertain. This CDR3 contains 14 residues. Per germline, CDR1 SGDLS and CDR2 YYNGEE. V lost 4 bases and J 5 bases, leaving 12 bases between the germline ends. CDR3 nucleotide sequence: TGTGCCAGCAGCAAGGTGGTGGGTACCGGGGAGCTGTTTTTT. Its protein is CASSKVVGTGELFF.

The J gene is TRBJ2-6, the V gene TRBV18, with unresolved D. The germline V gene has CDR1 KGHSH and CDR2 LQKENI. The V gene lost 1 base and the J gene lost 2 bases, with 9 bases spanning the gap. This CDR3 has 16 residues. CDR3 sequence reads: CASSPRAGAGANVLTF. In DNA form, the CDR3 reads TGTGCCAGCTCACCACGGGCCGGTGCTGGGGCCAACGTCCTGACTTTC. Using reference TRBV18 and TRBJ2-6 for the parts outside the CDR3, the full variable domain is NAGVMQNPRHLVRRRGQEARLRCSPMKGHSHVYWYRQLPEEGLKFMVYLQKENIIDESGMPKERFSAEFPKEGPSILRIQQVVRGDSAAYFCASSPRAGAGANVLTFGAGSRLTVL.

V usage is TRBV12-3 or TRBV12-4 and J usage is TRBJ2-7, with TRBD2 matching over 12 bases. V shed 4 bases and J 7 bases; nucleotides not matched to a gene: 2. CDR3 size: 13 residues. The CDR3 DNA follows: TGTGCCAGCAGTTCTGGACTAGCGGGGGAGCAGTACTTC. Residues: CASSSGLAGEQYF.

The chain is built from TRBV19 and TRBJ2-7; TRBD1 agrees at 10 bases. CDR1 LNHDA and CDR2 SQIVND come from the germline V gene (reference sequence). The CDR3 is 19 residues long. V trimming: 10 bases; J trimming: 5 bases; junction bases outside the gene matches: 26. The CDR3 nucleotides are TGTGCCAAGTTTTCCAACCTCCGGGACAGGGGCGCGGAATTCCACGAGCAGTACTTC. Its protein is CAKFSNLRDRGAEFHEQYF.

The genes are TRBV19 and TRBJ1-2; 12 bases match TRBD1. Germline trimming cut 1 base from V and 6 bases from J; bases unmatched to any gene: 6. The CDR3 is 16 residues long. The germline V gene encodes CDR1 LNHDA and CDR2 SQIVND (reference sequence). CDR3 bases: TGTGCCAGTAGTATAGGGGGACAGGGGGCTTCGGATGGCTACACCTTC. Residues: CASSIGGQGASDGYTF. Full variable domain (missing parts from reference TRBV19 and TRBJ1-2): DGGITQSPKYLFRKEGQNVTLSCEQNLNHDAMYWYRQDPGQGLRLIYYSQIVNDFQKGDIAEGYSVSREKKESFPLTVTSAQKNPTAFYLCASSIGGQGASDGYTFGSGTRLTVV.

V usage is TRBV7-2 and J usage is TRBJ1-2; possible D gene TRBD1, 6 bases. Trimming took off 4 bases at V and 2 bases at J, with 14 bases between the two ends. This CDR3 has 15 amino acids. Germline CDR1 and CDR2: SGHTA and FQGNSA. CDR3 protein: CASSWGEGGNYGYTF. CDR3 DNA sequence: TGTGCCAGCAGCTGGGGGGAGGGGGGCAACTATGGCTACACCTTC.

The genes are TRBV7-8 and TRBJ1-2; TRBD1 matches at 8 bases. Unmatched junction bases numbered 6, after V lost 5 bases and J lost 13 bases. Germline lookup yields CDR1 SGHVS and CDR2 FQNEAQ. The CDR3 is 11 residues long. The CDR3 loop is CASSHRDRPTF. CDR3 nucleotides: TGTGCCAGCAGCCACCGGGACAGGCCCACCTTC.